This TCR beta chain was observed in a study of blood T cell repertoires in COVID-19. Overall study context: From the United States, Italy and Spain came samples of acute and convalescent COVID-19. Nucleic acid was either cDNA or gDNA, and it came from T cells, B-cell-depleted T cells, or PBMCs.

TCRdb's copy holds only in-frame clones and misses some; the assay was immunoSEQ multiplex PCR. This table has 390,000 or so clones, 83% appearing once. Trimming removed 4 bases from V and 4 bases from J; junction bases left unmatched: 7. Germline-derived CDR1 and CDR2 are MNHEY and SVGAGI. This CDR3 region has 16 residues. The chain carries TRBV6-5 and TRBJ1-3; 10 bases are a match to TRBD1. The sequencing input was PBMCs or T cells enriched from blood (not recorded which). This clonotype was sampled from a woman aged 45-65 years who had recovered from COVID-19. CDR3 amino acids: CASSSRGQGNGNTIYF. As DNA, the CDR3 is TGTGCCAGCAGTTCTCGGGGACAGGGGAACGGAAACACCATATATTTT.